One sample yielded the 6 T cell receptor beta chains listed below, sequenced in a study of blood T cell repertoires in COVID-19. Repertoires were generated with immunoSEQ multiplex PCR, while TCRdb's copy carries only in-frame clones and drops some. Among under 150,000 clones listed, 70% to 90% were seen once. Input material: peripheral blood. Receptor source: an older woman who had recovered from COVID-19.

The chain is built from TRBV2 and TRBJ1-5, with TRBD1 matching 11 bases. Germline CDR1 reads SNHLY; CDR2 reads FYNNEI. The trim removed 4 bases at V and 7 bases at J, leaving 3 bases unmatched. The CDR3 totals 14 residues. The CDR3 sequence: CASSGDRGYQPQHF. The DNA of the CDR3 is TGTGCCAGCAGTGGGGACAGGGGGTACCAGCCCCAGCATTTT. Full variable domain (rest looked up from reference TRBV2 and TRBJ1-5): EPEVTQTPSHQVTQMGQEVILRCVPISNHLYFYWYRQILGQKVEFLVSFYNNEISEKSEIFDDQFSVERPDGSNFTLKIRSTKLEDSAMYFCASSGDRGYQPQHFGDGTRLSIL.

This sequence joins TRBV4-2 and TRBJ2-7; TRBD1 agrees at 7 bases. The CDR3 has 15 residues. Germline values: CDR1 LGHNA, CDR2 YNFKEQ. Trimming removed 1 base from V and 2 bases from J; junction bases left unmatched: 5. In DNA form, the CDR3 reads TGTGCCAGCAGCCAAGGGGAGCAGGGGGCCTACGAGCAGTACTTC. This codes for CASSQGEQGAYEQYF.

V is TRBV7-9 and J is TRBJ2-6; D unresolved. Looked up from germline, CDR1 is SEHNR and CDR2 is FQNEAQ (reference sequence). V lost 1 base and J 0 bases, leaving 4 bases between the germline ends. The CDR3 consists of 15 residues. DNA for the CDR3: TGTGCCAGCAGCTTAGGAGTCTCTGGGGCCAACGTCCTGACTTTC. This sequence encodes CASSLGVSGANVLTF. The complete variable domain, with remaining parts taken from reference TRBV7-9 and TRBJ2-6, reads DTGVSQNPRHKITKRGQNVTFRCDPISEHNRLYWYRQTLGQGPEFLTYFQNEAQLEKSRLLSDRFSAERPKGSFSTLEIQRTEQGDSAMYLCASSLGVSGANVLTFGAGSRLTVL.

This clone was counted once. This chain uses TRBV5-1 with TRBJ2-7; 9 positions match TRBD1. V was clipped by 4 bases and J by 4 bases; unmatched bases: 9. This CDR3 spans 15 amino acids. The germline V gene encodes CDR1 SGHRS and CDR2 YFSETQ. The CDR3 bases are TGCGCCAGCAGCCTGACAGGGGGAAGTGTTTACGAGCAGTACTTC. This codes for CASSLTGGSVYEQYF.

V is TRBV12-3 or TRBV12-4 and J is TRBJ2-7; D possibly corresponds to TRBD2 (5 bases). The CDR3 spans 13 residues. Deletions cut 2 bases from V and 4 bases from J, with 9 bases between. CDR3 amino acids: CASSLTGSYEQYF. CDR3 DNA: TGTGCCAGCAGTTTAACGGGGAGTTACGAGCAGTACTTC.

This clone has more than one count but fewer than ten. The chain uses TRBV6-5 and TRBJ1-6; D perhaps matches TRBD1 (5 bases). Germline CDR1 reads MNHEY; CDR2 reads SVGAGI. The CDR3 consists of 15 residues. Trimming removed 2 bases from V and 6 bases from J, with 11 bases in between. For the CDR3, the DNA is TGTGCCAGCAGTTACAACAGGTTACTTAATTCACCCCTCCACTTT. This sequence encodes CASSYNRLLNSPLHF.